The clone carrying this T cell receptor beta chain has just one count. The antigen remains undetermined. This record comes from a study of tumor-infiltrating lymphocytes in primary liver carcinoma. Overall study: Every patient in the cohort had a primary liver carcinoma. That carcinoma was treated by surgical resection. General observations from the study: Relative to tumor region pairs, the tumor-adjacent and tumor-blood pairs showed overlap that was lower. The difference in top-250-clone fraction between tumors and blood was significant, favoring tumors (p = 0.039).

TCR beta cDNA came from about 450 ng total RNA, primed with a constant-region primer. Investigators got TCR beta libraries out of three nested multiplex PCR rounds, done with slightly modified ARM-PCR. TRBV1-TRBV30 forward and Cbeta reverse primers drove the first two roughly 10-cycle rounds. Via MiXCR, TCRdb re-called the multiplex PCR reads, giving one row per CDR3 protein. This table holds fewer than 350,000 distinct CDR3 sequences, about two thirds found once. Germline DNA was also extracted, with blood RNA taken from unsorted whole blood. The V gene end was trimmed by 6 bases and the J gene end by 2 bases; junction bases not matched to a gene: 11. Per germline, CDR1 MDHEN and CDR2 SYDVKM. This CDR3 contains 17 residues.

The sequence was collected from a man aged 35 to 55 with primary liver carcinoma and hepatitis B virus infection. V is TRBV28 and J is TRBJ2-2, with 8 bases aligning to TRBD1. Material: peripheral blood. CDR3 sequence: CASRTTRTGSNTGELFF. The CDR3 bases are TGTGCCAGCAGGACAACTCGGACAGGGAGTAACACCGGGGAGCTGTTTTTT.